Sequencing of this T cell receptor beta chain was carried out in a study of OX40 agonist ivuxolimab in advanced cancers. Study-level background: The diagnoses of dose-escalation patients were hepatocellular carcinoma, melanoma, renal cell or head and neck cancer. Males comprised 70% to 90% of the group, whose mean age was approximately 60 years (range about 23 to 80). Notes on the study in general: More expanded clones were seen, on average, in CD8+ T cells than in CD4+. Partial responders at 0.1-3.0 mg/kg had among the lowest clonal expansion.

V dropped 0 bases and J dropped 2; count of bases not matched to a gene: 7. The CDR3 is made up of 17 amino acids. CDR1 and CDR2 (germline): ENHRY, SYGVKD. This clone was counted once. Its matching antigen is unknown. The protocol was immunoSEQ multiplex PCR, while the TCRdb copy is restricted to in-frame clones and leaves out a portion. The table records about 76,000 clones, 65% to 90% of them present only once. The source is an adult with an advanced solid tumor such as melanoma, head and neck, liver or kidney cancer. Sequenced material: CD4+ or CD8+ T cells sorted from blood, taken in a trial of the OX40 agonist ivuxolimab. The chain joins TRBV10-3 to TRBJ2-5, with 9 bases fitting TRBD2. The CDR3 bases are TGTGCCATCAGTGAGTCGGGCGGAGCGGGGGGACAAGAGACCCAGTACTTC. Translated: CAISESGGAGGQETQYF.